This is a list of T cell receptor beta chains from one sample in a study of T cells in Graves' hyperthyroidism and ophthalmopathy. TCRdb ran MiXCR on the multiplex PCR reads and lists one entry per CDR3 protein. The sample lists a few hundred thousand distinct CDR3 sequences; roughly 13% were seen once. Sequenced material: blood. Source of these receptors: a woman aged 18-29 years with Graves' hyperthyroidism. Each CDR3 is given with its conserved first and last residue. The order of the fields is D gene, J gene, clone size, V gene, CDR3 DNA, CDR3 protein. D genes are given only for firm matches. A row's size may be missing; if present it is once, few, many or a size class.

D gene: TRBD1
J gene: TRBJ1-5
clone size: .
V gene: TRBV6-1
CDR3 DNA: TGTGCCAGCCTCTCCACAGGGGGCTTGGGGCAGCCCCAGCATTTT
CDR3 protein: CASLSTGGLGQPQHF

D gene: .
J gene: TRBJ1-1
clone size: .
V gene: TRBV12-3/TRBV12-4
CDR3 DNA: TGTGCCAGCAGTTTAGGAGGACTTGAAGCTTTCTTT
CDR3 protein: CASSLGGLEAFF

D gene: TRBD2
J gene: TRBJ2-1
clone size: many
V gene: TRBV28
CDR3 DNA: TGTGCCAGCAGCCCGGGACTACGTCTTTGGTTCTTC
CDR3 protein: CASSPGLRLWFF

D gene: TRBD2
J gene: TRBJ2-1
clone size: .
V gene: TRBV4-2
CDR3 DNA: TGTGCCAGCAGCCAAGAAGGGAGGACTAGCGGGAGACCCTACAATGAGCAGTTCTTC
CDR3 protein: CASSQEGRTSGRPYNEQFF

D gene: .
J gene: TRBJ2-1
clone size: many
V gene: TRBV12-3/TRBV12-4
CDR3 DNA: TGTGCCAGCAGTCCCGACACCTCAAAATTCTACAATGAGCAGTTCTTC
CDR3 protein: CASSPDTSKFYNEQFF

D gene: .
J gene: TRBJ2-7
clone size: .
V gene: TRBV30
CDR3 DNA: TGTGCCTGGAGTGTACGCCCCTACGAGCAGTACTTC
CDR3 protein: CAWSVRPYEQYF

D gene: .
J gene: TRBJ1-1
clone size: .
V gene: TRBV4-3
CDR3 DNA: TGCGCCAGCAGCCAAGATCTTGGGGCCCGTGAAGCTTTCTTT
CDR3 protein: CASSQDLGAREAFF

D gene: .
J gene: TRBJ2-5
clone size: many
V gene: TRBV28
CDR3 DNA: TGTGCCAGCTGTACAGGCGGGACTGGGGAGACCCAGTACTTC
CDR3 protein: CASCTGGTGETQYF

D gene: .
J gene: TRBJ1-1
clone size: many
V gene: TRBV30
CDR3 DNA: TGTGCCTGGAGTGTTTGGAAGAACACTGAAGCTTTCTTT
CDR3 protein: CAWSVWKNTEAFF

D gene: .
J gene: TRBJ1-1
clone size: many
V gene: TRBV20-1
CDR3 DNA: TGCAGTGCTTTAAGACACACGAACACTGAAGCTTCCTTT
CDR3 protein: CSALRHTNTEASF

D gene: .
J gene: TRBJ2-4
clone size: few
V gene: TRBV3-1
CDR3 DNA: TGTGCCAGCAGCCAATGTCGGACTCGACTCCACAAAAACATTCAGTACTTC
CDR3 protein: CASSQCRTRLHKNIQYF

D gene: TRBD2
J gene: TRBJ2-5
clone size: .
V gene: TRBV4-1
CDR3 DNA: TGCGCCAGCAGCCAACCGGGACTAGCGGGAGGAAAAGAGACCCAGTACTTC
CDR3 protein: CASSQPGLAGGKETQYF

D gene: .
J gene: TRBJ2-7
clone size: many
V gene: TRBV20-1
CDR3 DNA: TGCAGTGCTTACCGGGACCTGGGGAGGGAGCAGTACTTC
CDR3 protein: CSAYRDLGREQYF

D gene: .
J gene: TRBJ2-2
clone size: few
V gene: TRBV19
CDR3 DNA: TGTGCCAGTAGTATAGAACAGGGAGGGTCCGGGGAGCTGTTTTTT
CDR3 protein: CASSIEQGGSGELFF